The 20 T cell receptor beta chains given below trace back to one sample, sequenced in a study of cytomegalovirus exposure and HLA in healthy donors (dated by TCRdb to the late 2010s). Library preparation employed the immunoSEQ multiplex PCR assay. TCRdb stores this immuneACCESS table with in-frame sequences only. Part of the clones is absent; in the studies checked, under half of the shortfall reflects unresolved V genes, and no reason is known for the rest. The table for this sample lists approximately 300,000 clones; about nine tenths of them were counted only once. The ten largest clones take up around 0.8% of the sample. Sequencing used PBMCs. All receptors derive from a woman aged 18-29 years in good health and CMV-seronegative.

The CDR3 loop reads CASSSRTGGQDIQYF. CDR3 coding DNA: TGTGCCAGCAGCTCCCGGACAGGGGGGCAGGACATTCAGTACTTC. V usage is TRBV7-2 and J usage is TRBJ2-4; TRBD1 agrees at 10 bases. The V segment lost 4 bases and the J segment 8 bases; nucleotides outside the gene matches: 8. The CDR3 covers 15 residues. CDR1 and CDR2 (germline): SGHTA, FQGNSA. The full variable domain, with the rest looked up from reference TRBV7-2 and TRBJ2-4, is GAGVSQSPSNKVTEKGKDVELRCDPISGHTALYWYRQSLGQGLEFLIYFQGNSAPDKSGLPSDRFSAERTGGSVSTLTIQRTQQEDSAVYLCASSSRTGGQDIQYFGAGTRLSVL.

This chain joins TRBV6-1 and TRBJ2-5; 9 bases align to TRBD1. The CDR3 sequence is 17 residues long. The V segment lost 3 bases and the J segment 4 bases; nucleotides outside the gene matches: 12. The germline V gene has CDR1 MNHNS and CDR2 SASEGT. CDR3 DNA: TGTGCCAGCAGTGACCCCTGGACAGGGGAGAGGGCAGAGACCCAGTACTTC. It specifies CASSDPWTGERAETQYF.

V gene TRBV14 combines with J gene TRBJ2-1, with D tentatively TRBD1 (7 bases). This CDR3 contains 15 residues. The V and J ends lost 3 bases and 4 bases respectively, with 13 bases between them. Germline V gives CDR1 SGHDN, CDR2 FVKESK. CDR3 sequence: CASSQSQGGYNEQFF. The CDR3 nucleotides read TGTGCCAGCAGCCAGTCGCAGGGGGGTTACAATGAGCAGTTCTTC.

V usage is TRBV5-4 and J usage is TRBJ2-5; weak D call: TRBD2 (5 bases). Per the germline V gene, CDR1 is SGHNT and CDR2 is YYREEE (reference sequence). The CDR3 extends over 15 amino acids. V lost 3 bases and J 2 bases, leaving 14 bases between the germline ends. Written as DNA, the CDR3 is TGTGCCAGCAGCTCCCCCGGAGCGGCTCAAGAGACCCAGTACTTC. Encoded protein: CASSSPGAAQETQYF. The full variable domain, rest sourced from reference TRBV5-4 and TRBJ2-5, is ETGVTQSPTHLIKTRGQQVTLRCSSQSGHNTVSWYQQALGQGPQFIFQYYREEENGRGNFPPRFSGLQFPNYSSELNVNALELDDSALYLCASSSPGAAQETQYFGPGTRLLVL.

This clone showed up just once. The V gene is TRBV5-4, the J gene TRBJ2-5; 10 bases align to TRBD2. Germline V lookup: CDR1 SGHNT, CDR2 YYREEE (reference sequence). This CDR3 has 16 residues. With 5 bases clipped from V and 0 bases from J, the junction kept 7 bases outside the gene matches. CDR3 region: CASSSGTSAHQETQYF. CDR3 bases: TGTGCCAGCAGTTCCGGGACTAGCGCACACCAAGAGACCCAGTACTTC. The variable domain in full, completed from reference TRBV5-4 and TRBJ2-5, reads ETGVTQSPTHLIKTRGQQVTLRCSSQSGHNTVSWYQQALGQGPQFIFQYYREEENGRGNFPPRFSGLQFPNYSSELNVNALELDDSALYLCASSSGTSAHQETQYFGPGTRLLVL.

The chain employs TRBV6-6 and TRBJ2-7, with unresolved D. CDR1 is MNHNY, CDR2 SVGAGI, per germline (reference sequence). The CDR3 has 14 residues. With 3 bases removed from V and 0 bases from J, the gap between germline ends came to 9 bases. The CDR3 DNA reads TGTGCCAGCAGTTATGAAAAGAGCTCCTACGAGCAGTACTTC. Its protein product is CASSYEKSSYEQYF.

The chain has TRBV11-1 and TRBJ1-2; TRBD1 matches at 7 bases. The V gene end was trimmed by 5 bases and the J gene end by 3 bases; junction bases not matched to a gene: 3. The CDR3 runs 13 residues. Germline CDR1 is SGHAT and CDR2 is FQDESV (reference sequence). CDR3 region: CASSPGTDYGYTF. For the CDR3, the DNA is TGTGCCAGCAGCCCCGGGACAGACTATGGCTACACCTTC.

The chain employs TRBV5-4 and TRBJ2-2; D may be TRBD2 (7 bases). This CDR3 is built from 15 residues. V was pared by 4 bases and J by 4 bases, with 14 bases between. In germline, CDR1 is SGHNT, CDR2 YYREEE (reference sequence). CDR3 coding DNA: TGTGCCAGCAGCAGGAGGGGGGAGGGCACCGGGGAGCTGTTTTTT. Translating gives CASSRRGEGTGELFF.

The V call is TRBV4-2, the J call TRBJ1-1; 7 bases map to TRBD1. V lost 0 bases to trimming and J lost 1 base; unmatched junction nucleotides: 5. The CDR3 length is 16 residues. Germline CDR1 and CDR2: LGHNA and YNFKEQ. CDR3: CASSQEGGGANTEAFF. Here the CDR3 DNA reads TGTGCCAGCAGCCAAGAAGGGGGCGGGGCGAACACTGAAGCTTTCTTT.

The chain has TRBV28 and TRBJ2-2; D is undetermined. Trimming removed 7 bases at V and 1 base at J, with 4 bases between. The CDR3 contains 12 residues. The germline gives CDR1 MDHEN, CDR2 SYDVKM. This chain's CDR3 is CASTLNTGELFF. The CDR3 region has the DNA TGTGCCAGCACCTTGAACACCGGGGAGCTGTTTTTT.

The sample holds one count of this clone. The V gene is TRBV5-6, the J gene TRBJ2-7, with D possibly matching TRBD2 (5 bases). This CDR3 is built from 16 residues. Germline V CDR1 and CDR2: SGHDT, YYEEEE. V was clipped by 0 bases and J by 7 bases, with 20 bases between them. As DNA, the CDR3 is TGTGCCAGCAGCTTGGGATCAGCGGTACCCGCTGGGGAGCAGTACTTC. The encoded protein is CASSLGSAVPAGEQYF.

Concerning this clone itself: Other DNA variants within this sample encode the same CDR3. The CDR3 bases are TGCGCCAGCAGCTTAAATAGCGGGAGCTCCTACAATGAGCAGTTCTTC. It encodes CASSLNSGSSYNEQFF. The V and J genes are TRBV5-1 and TRBJ2-1; 9 bases align to TRBD2. Looked up from germline, CDR1 is SGHRS and CDR2 is YFSETQ. V lost 2 bases and J lost 0; bases outside the gene matches: 3. This CDR3 has 16 residues.

The V and J genes are TRBV19 and TRBJ1-1; unclear D gene. The CDR3 extends over 13 amino acids. Germline V gene sequence: CDR1 LNHDA, CDR2 SQIVND (reference sequence). Trimming stripped 3 bases from V and 1 base from J, with 6 bases between. CDR3 sequence (DNA): TGTGCCAGTAGTATGTCCAGGAACACTGAAGCTTTCTTT. Translation: CASSMSRNTEAFF.

This rearrangement joins TRBV13 to TRBJ2-7, with TRBD2 matching over 9 bases. Germline CDR1 and CDR2: PRHDT and FYEKMQ (reference sequence). This CDR3 region has 14 residues. V trimming: 3 bases; J trimming: 5 bases; junction bases outside the gene matches: 5. In nucleotides, the CDR3 is TGTGCCAGCAGCTTCAGGACTAGCGACAACGAGCAGTACTTC. Its protein product is CASSFRTSDNEQYF.

The V gene is TRBV14, the J gene TRBJ1-5; 7 bases match TRBD1. J lost 0 bases, V lost 1 base, and 15 bases had no gene match. The CDR3 length is 20 residues. CDR1 and CDR2 (germline): SGHDN, FVKESK. The CDR3 DNA follows: TGTGCCAGCAGCCAAGCGAAGACAGGGAAACTTCCTGATAGCAATCAGCCCCAGCATTTT. Translated, it gives CASSQAKTGKLPDSNQPQHF.

The chain recombines TRBV4-3 with TRBJ1-3; 11 nucleotides agree with TRBD1. Losses at the gene ends were 4 bases for V and 0 bases for J; bases not matched to a gene: 5. CDR1 LGHNA and CDR2 YSLEER come from the germline V gene. CDR3 length: 17 residues. CDR3 in DNA: TGCGCCAGCAGCCGAAGTGGGACAGGGGGCTCTGGAAACACCATATATTTT. This translates into CASSRSGTGGSGNTIYF.

The chain recombines TRBV6-6 with TRBJ1-2; D not resolved. In germline, CDR1 is MNHNY, CDR2 SVGAGI (reference sequence). The CDR3 is 13 amino acids. Trimming cost V 6 bases and J 6 bases, with 14 bases left between them. The CDR3 reads CASSLLSGNGYTF. CDR3 sequence (DNA): TGTGCCAGCAGCCTACTCTCGGGGAATGGCTACACCTTC.

The chain couples TRBV19 to TRBJ2-6; no definite D call. The germline gives CDR1 LNHDA, CDR2 SQIVND (reference sequence). This CDR3 contains 14 residues. With 3 bases removed from V and 0 bases from J, the gap between germline ends came to 3 bases. CDR3 residues: CASSIGSGANVLTF. CDR3 nucleotides: TGTGCCAGTAGTATCGGCTCTGGGGCCAACGTCCTGACTTTC.

This sequence joins TRBV29-1 and TRBJ2-7, with 7 bases identical to TRBD2. Germline lookup yields CDR1 SQVTM and CDR2 ANQGSEA. The V gene end was trimmed by 3 bases and the J gene end by 4 bases; junction bases not matched to a gene: 6. The CDR3 loop spans 13 amino acids. The CDR3 DNA is TGCAGCGTTGATGGCGGGAGTATTTACGAGCAGTACTTC. Its translation is CSVDGGSIYEQYF.

The chain links TRBV9 to TRBJ1-2, with no clear D. The V and J ends lost 0 bases and 2 bases respectively, with 11 bases between them. The germline CDR1 and CDR2 sequences are SGDLS and YYNGEE. This CDR3 is 15 amino acids long. DNA of the CDR3: TGTGCCAGCAGCGTAGGTTTTGGCTCGAACTATGGCTACACCTTC. Amino acid sequence: CASSVGFGSNYGYTF.